The subject of this entry is one T cell receptor beta chain. This sample is part of a study of patients and donors after allogeneic stem cell transplantation. TCRdb re-analysed the RT-PCR reads in MiXCR, keeping a single row per CDR3 protein. Seen here are about 200,000 distinct CDR3 sequences, about 38% observed once, and the top ten hold around a tenth. V shed 3 bases and J 6 bases; nucleotides not matched to a gene: 2. CDR3 length equals 13 residues. Per the germline V gene, CDR1 is SGDLS and CDR2 is YYNGEE. The source of this sequence is a human donor who was either an allogeneic HSCT recipient or a stem cell or donor lymphocyte infusion donor (not recorded which). It is not recorded whose cells these are; they may come from a transplant donor. The chain uses TRBV9 and TRBJ2-1; 8 nucleotides agree with TRBD1. The sequencing input was blood, either unsorted or a sorted T cell fraction (not recorded which). CDR3 sequence: CASSATGGNEQFF. Written as DNA, the CDR3 is TGTGCCAGCAGCGCCACAGGGGGCAATGAGCAGTTCTTC.